The sequence of this T cell receptor beta chain was determined in a study of blood T cells in healthy people across ages. Broader study findings: Possibly, changes in expanded clonotypes were confounded because donor CMV status was unknown. Significant beta diversity loss was already apparent by age about 42, declining roughly linearly.

Isolated PBMCs totaled at least 6 million in each sample. Germline CDR1 is ENHRY and CDR2 is SYGVKD. Trimming shortened V by 4 bases and J by 2 bases, and 10 bases separated the two germline ends. The CDR3 consists of 14 residues. To note about this clonotype: Antigen specificity is unknown.

Alongside a J-beta primer mix, a sample-barcoded 5' primer served in a second PCR lasting roughly 6 to 11 cycles. Through a template-switch adaptor with 12 random nucleotides, each cDNA molecule received a tag. One entry per CDR3 protein results from TCRdb running MiXCR on the 5' RACE reads. There are over a million distinct CDR3 sequences in the sample; approximately 42% occur only once, and 7.9% lies in the top ten. The chain couples TRBV10-3 to TRBJ2-3, with D maybe TRBD2 (5 bases). The sample comprised blood. The origin of this receptor is a woman in her late teens or twenties in good health. The CDR3 here is CAISVPGSTDTQYF. In nucleotides, the CDR3 is TGTGCCATCAGTGTACCGGGATCCACAGATACGCAGTATTTT.